This record concerns one T cell receptor (beta chain) sequence. The antigen remains unidentified. The data stem from a study of T cells in Graves' hyperthyroidism and ophthalmopathy. The study's findings and limits: Ophthalmopathy cases were set apart from stable hyperthyroidism by a 13 V-J model. Most thyroid clonotypes with frequency above 0.001 were detected in blood.

RNA transcripts yielded amplified TCR beta CDR3 regions. HTBI primers were the set used in a first-round RT-PCR of the TCR CDR3. A single record per CDR3 protein comes from TCRdb applying MiXCR to the multiplex PCR reads. The top ten clones hold over 15% of a sample with around 700,000 distinct CDR3 sequences, about 19% of them seen once. Preceding any ophthalmopathy symptoms, the blood sample dates from first hyperthyroidism diagnosis. Sequenced material: blood. The receptor was isolated from a woman between 45 and 65 years old with Graves' hyperthyroidism that later progressed to Graves' ophthalmopathy.

The DNA for the CDR3 is TGTGCCAGCAGGGAACAGGGGTGGGAGCTGTTTTTT. Its protein is CASREQGWELFF. V gene TRBV2 combines with J gene TRBJ2-2; 7 nucleotides line up with TRBD1. The CDR3 covers 12 residues. The germline CDR1 and CDR2 sequences are SNHLY and FYNNEI. The V and J ends lost 6 bases and 9 bases, in that order; junction bases with no gene match: 4.